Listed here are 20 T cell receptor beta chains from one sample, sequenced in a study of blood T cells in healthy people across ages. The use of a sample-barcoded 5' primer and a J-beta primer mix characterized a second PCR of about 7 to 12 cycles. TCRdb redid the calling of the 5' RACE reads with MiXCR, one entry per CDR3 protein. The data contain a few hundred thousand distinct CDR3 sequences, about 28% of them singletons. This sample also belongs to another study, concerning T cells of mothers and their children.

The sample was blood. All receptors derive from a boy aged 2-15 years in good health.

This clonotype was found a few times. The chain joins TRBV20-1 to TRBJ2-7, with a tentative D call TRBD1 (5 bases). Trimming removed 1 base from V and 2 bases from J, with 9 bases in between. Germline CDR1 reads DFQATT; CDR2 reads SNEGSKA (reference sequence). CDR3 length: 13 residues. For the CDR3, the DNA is TGCAGTGCTAGAGTGGCAGGGACCTACGAGCAGTACTTC. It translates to CSARVAGTYEQYF.

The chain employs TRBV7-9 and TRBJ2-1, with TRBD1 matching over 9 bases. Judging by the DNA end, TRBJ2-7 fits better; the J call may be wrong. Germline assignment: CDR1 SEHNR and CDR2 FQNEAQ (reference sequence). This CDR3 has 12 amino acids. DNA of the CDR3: TGTGCCAGCGGGACAGGGACCTACGAGCAGTACTTC. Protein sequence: CASGTGTYEQYF.

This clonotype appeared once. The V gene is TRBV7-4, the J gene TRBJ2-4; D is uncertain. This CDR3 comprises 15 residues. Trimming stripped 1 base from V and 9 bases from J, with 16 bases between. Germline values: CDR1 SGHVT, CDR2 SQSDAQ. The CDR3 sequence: CASSLGQVQRPIQYF. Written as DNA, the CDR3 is TGTGCCAGCAGCTTAGGGCAGGTCCAAAGGCCCATTCAGTACTTC.

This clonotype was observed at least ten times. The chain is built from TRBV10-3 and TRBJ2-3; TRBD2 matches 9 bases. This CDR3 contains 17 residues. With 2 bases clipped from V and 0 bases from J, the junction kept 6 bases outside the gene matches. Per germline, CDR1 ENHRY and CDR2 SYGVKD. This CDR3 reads CAISETRLAGSTDTQYF. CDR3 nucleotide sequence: TGTGCCATCAGTGAGACCCGGCTAGCGGGGAGCACAGATACGCAGTATTTT.

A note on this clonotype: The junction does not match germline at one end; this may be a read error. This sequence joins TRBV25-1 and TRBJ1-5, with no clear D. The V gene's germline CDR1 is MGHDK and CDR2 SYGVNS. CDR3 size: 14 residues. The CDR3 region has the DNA TGCGCCAGCGGAACCCTAGGGCGCAATCAGCCCCAGCATTTT. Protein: CASGTLGRNQPQHF.

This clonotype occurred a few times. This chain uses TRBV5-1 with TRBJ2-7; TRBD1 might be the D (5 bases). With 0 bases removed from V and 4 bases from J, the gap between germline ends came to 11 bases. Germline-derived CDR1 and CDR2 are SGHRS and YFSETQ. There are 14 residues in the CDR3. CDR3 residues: CASSLEQAPYEQYF. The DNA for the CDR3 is TGCGCCAGCAGCTTGGAACAGGCCCCATACGAGCAGTACTTC.

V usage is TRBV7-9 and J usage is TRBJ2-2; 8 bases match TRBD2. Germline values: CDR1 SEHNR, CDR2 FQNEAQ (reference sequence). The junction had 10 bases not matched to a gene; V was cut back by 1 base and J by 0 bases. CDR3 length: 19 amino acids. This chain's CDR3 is CASSLGYLAGLANTGELFF. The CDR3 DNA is TGTGCCAGCAGCTTAGGTTACTTAGCGGGACTCGCGAACACCGGGGAGCTGTTTTTT.

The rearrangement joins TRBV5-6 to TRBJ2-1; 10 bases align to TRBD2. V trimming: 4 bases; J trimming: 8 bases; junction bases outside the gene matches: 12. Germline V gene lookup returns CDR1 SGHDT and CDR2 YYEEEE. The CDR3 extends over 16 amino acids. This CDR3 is CASSPPRLAGVYEQFF. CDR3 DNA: TGTGCCAGCAGCCCCCCCCGCCTAGCGGGAGTTTATGAGCAGTTCTTC.

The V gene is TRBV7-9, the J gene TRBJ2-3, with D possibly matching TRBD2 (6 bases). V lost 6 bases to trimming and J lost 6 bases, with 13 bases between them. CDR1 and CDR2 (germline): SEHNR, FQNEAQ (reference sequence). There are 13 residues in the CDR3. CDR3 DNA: TGTGCCAGCAGTTACGGCCGGGAGGATACGCAGTATTTT. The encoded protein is CASSYGREDTQYF.

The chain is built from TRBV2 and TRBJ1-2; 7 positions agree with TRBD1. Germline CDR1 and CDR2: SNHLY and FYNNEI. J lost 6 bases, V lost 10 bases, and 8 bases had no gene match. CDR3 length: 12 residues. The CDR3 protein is CATGQERNGYTF. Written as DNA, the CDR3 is TGTGCCACAGGACAGGAAAGGAATGGCTACACCTTC.

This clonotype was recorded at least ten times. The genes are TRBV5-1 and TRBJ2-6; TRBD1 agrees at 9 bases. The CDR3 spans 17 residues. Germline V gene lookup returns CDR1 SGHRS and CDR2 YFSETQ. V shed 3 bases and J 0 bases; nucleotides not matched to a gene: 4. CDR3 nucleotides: TGCGCCAGCAGCTACGGACAGGGGTACTCTGGGGCCAACGTCCTGACTTTC. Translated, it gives CASSYGQGYSGANVLTF.

In nucleotides, the CDR3 is TGTGCCAGCAGTGAAAACTACCTGGGGTGTTACTTC. This translates into CASSENYLGCYF. This rearrangement joins TRBV2 to TRBJ2-7; D unresolved. V lost 2 bases to trimming and J lost 13 bases, with 15 bases between them. Looked up from germline, CDR1 is SNHLY and CDR2 is FYNNEI. The length of the CDR3 is 12 residues.

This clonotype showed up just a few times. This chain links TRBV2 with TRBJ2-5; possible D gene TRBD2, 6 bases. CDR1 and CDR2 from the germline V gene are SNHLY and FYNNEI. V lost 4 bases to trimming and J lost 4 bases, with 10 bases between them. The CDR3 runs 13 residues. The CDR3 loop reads CASSVGSGETQYF. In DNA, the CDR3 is TGTGCCAGCAGTGTTGGTAGCGGAGAGACCCAGTACTTC.

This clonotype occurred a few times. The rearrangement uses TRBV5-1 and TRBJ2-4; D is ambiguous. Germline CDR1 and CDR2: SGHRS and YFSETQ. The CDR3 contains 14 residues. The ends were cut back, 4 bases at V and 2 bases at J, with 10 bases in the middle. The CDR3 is CASSVTSTKNIQYF. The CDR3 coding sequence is TGCGCCAGCAGCGTCACGAGTACCAAAAACATTCAGTACTTC.

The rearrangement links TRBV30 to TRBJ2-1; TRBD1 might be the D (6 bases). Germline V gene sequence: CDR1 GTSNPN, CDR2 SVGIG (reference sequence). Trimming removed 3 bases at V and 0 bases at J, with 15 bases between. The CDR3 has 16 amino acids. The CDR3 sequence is CAWRRDTPSSYNEQFF. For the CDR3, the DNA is TGTGCCTGGAGGAGGGACACTCCGAGCTCCTACAATGAGCAGTTCTTC.

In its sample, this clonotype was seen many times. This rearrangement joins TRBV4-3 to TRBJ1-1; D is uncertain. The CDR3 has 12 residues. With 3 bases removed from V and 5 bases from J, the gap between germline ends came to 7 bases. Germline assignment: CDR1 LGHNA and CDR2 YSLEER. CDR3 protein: CASSQGRTEAFF. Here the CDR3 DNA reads TGCGCCAGCAGCCAGGGTCGAACTGAAGCTTTCTTT.

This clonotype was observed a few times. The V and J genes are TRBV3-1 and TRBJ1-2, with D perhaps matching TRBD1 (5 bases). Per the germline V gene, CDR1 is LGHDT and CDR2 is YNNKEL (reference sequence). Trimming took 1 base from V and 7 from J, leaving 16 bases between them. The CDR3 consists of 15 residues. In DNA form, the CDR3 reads TGTGCCAGCAGCCAAGGGAGGGGTATCAATATTGGCTACACCTTC. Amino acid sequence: CASSQGRGINIGYTF.

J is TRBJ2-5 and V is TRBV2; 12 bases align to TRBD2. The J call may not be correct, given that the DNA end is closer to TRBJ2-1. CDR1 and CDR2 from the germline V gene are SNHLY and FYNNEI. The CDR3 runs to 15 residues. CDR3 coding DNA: TGTGCCAGCGTTTCGGCAGGACTAGCGGGAAATGAGCAGTTCTTC. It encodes CASVSAGLAGNEQFF.

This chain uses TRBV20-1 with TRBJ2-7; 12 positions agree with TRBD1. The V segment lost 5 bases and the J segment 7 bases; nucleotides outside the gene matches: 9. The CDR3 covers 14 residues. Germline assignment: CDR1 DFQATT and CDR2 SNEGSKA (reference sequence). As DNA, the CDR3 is TGCAGTGCTTCCGGGACAGGGGGCTGGAGAGAGCAGTACTTC. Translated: CSASGTGGWREQYF.

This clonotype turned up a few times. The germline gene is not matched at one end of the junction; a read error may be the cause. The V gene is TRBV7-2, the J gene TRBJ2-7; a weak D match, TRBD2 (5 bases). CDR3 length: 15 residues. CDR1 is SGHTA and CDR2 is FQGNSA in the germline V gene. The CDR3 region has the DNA TGTGCCAGCAGCTTAGACGGACTTAACTCCTACGGGCAGTACTTC. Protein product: CASSLDGLNSYGQYF.